This T cell receptor beta chain was documented in a study of shared clonotypes between healthy human individuals. Study-level results: When naive CD4 clonotypes were compared across several donors, 4% to 6.5% were shared. Shared clonotypes across all four donors exceeded non-shared ones in generation probability. Depth of sequencing was expected to influence donor clonotype sharing.

Each cell subset's genomic DNA was divided evenly among several immunoSEQ plates. Clones were read by immunoSEQ multiplex PCR, and TCRdb kept only the in-frame ones, dropping some. The table includes approximately 640,000 clones, about nine tenths detected once. In regard to this clone: The target antigen is unknown.

This CDR3 has 13 residues. V lost 5 bases to trimming and J lost 0 bases, with 7 bases between them. Germline CDR1 reads SEHNR; CDR2 reads FQNEAQ (reference sequence). The receptor was derived from a man in his late teens or twenties in good health. Some clones in this sample may be carry-over from other donors' samples. The source material was memory CD8+ T cells from PBMCs. Subset given: CD45RO+ cells pooled with CCR7-negative TemRA cells. This chain links TRBV7-9 with TRBJ2-5, with D uncertain. CDR3 sequence: CASSRDYQETQYF. In DNA, the CDR3 is TGTGCCAGCAGCCGAGACTACCAAGAGACCCAGTACTTC.